This T cell receptor (beta chain) was sequenced in a study of T cells in Graves' hyperthyroidism and ophthalmopathy. Trimming at V came to 3 bases and at J to 1 base, leaving 1 base not matched to a gene. Germline V CDR1 and CDR2: DFQATT, SNEGSKA (reference sequence). This CDR3 is built from 14 residues. This clonotype was detected ten times or more. What it binds is unknown. Fresh peripheral blood, about 9.9 ml, yielded the PBMCs. Broader study findings: The model foresaw ophthalmopathy a median 6.5 months prior to onset. Blood also held most thyroid clonotypes expanded beyond 0.001. Ophthalmopathy was told apart from stable hyperthyroidism by a 13 V-J model.

TCR beta CDR3 region amplification was performed from RNA transcripts. The TCR CDR3 was amplified in a first-round RT-PCR using the HTBI primer set. TCRdb independently ran MiXCR on the multiplex PCR reads; one entry per CDR3 protein. The repertoire consists of over 500,000 distinct CDR3 sequences, with about a sixth occurring once and the leading ten covering around 17%. The chain has TRBV20-1 and TRBJ2-2, with 8 nucleotides matching TRBD1. This TCR was recovered from a woman under 30 with Graves' ophthalmopathy. Sequenced sample: blood. CDR3 DNA: TGCAGTGCTAGCGGACAGGGGAACACCGGGGAGCTGTTTTTT. Amino acid sequence: CSASGQGNTGELFF.